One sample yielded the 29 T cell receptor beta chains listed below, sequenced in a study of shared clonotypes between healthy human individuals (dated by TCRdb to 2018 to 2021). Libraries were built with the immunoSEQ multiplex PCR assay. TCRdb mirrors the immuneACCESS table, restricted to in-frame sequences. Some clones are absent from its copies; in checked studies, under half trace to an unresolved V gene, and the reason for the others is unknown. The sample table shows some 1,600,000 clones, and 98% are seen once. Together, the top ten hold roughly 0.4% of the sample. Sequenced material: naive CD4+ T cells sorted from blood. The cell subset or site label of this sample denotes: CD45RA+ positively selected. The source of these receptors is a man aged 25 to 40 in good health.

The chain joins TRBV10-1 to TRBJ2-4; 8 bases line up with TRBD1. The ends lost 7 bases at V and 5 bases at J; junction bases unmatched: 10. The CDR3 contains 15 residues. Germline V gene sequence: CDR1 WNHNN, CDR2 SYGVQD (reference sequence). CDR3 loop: CASNHPTGQENIQYF. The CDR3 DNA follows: TGCGCCAGCAACCACCCGACGGGACAGGAAAACATTCAGTACTTC.

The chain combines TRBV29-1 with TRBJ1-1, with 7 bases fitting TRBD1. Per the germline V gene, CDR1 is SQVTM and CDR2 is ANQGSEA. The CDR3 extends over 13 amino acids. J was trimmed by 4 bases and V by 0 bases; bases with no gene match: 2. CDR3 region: CSVEDRGRTEAFF. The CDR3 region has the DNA TGCAGCGTTGAAGATAGGGGGCGCACTGAAGCTTTCTTT. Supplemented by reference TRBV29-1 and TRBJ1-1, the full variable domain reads SAVISQKPSRDICQRGTSLTIQCQVDSQVTMMFWYRQQPGQSLTLIATANQGSEATYESGFVIDKFPISRPNLTFSTLTVSNMSPEDSSIYLCSVEDRGRTEAFFGQGTRLTVV.

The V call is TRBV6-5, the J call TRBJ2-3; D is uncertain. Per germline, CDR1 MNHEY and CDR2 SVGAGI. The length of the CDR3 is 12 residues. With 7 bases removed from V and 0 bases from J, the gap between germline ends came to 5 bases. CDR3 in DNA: TGTGCCAGCAAACCCAGCACAGATACGCAGTATTTT. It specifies CASKPSTDTQYF.

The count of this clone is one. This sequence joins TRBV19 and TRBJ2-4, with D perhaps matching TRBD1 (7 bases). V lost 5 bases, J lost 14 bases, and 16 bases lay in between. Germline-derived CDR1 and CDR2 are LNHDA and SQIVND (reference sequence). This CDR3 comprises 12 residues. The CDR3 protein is CASSPPGQREYF. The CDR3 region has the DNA TGTGCCAGTAGTCCGCCGGGACAGCGGGAGTACTTC.

CDR3 residues: CASSPTAGWGEQFF. The CDR3 nucleotides are TGTGCCAGCTCACCGACTGCCGGCTGGGGTGAGCAGTTCTTC. This chain joins TRBV18 and TRBJ2-1, with unresolved D. Trimming took off 3 bases at V and 9 bases at J, with 15 bases between the two ends. Germline V gene data show CDR1 as KGHSH and CDR2 as LQKENI. CDR3 length: 14 amino acids.

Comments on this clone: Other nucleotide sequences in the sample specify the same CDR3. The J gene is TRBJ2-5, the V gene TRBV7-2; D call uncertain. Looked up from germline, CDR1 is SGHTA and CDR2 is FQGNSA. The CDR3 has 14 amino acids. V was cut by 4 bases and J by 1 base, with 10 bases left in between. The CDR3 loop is CASSSRQVQETQYF. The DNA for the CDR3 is TGTGCCAGCAGCTCCCGACAAGTCCAAGAGACCCAGTACTTC.

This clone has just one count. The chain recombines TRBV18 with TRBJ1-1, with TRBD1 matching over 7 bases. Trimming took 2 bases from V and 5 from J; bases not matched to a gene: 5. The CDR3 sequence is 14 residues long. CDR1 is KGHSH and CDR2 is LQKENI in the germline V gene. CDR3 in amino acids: CASSPIDRETEAFF. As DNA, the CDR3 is TGTGCCAGCTCACCAATAGACAGGGAAACTGAAGCTTTCTTT.

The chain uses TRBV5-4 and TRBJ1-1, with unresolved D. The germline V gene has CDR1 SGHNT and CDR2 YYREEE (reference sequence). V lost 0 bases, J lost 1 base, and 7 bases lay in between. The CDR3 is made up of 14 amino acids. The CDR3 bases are TGTGCCAGCAGCTTGGTTCCGGAGAACACTGAAGCTTTCTTT. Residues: CASSLVPENTEAFF.

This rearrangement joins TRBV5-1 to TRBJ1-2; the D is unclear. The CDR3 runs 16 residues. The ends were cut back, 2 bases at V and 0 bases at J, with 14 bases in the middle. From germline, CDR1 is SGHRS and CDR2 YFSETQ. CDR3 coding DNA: TGCGCCAGCAGCTTAAGGAGGGAATCGGCTAACTATGGCTACACCTTC. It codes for CASSLRRESANYGYTF.

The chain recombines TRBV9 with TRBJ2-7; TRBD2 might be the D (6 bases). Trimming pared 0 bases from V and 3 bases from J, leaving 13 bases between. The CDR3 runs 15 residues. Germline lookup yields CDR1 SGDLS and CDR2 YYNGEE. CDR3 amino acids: CASSVGGRGVYEQYF. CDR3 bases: TGTGCCAGCAGCGTAGGGGGTCGCGGGGTCTACGAGCAGTACTTC.

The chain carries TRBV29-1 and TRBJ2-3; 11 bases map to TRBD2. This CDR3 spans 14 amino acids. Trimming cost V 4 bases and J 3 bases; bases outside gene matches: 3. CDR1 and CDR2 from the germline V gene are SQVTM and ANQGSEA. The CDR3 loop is CSVGTSGPTDTQYF. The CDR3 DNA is TGCAGCGTTGGGACTAGCGGGCCAACAGATACGCAGTATTTT.

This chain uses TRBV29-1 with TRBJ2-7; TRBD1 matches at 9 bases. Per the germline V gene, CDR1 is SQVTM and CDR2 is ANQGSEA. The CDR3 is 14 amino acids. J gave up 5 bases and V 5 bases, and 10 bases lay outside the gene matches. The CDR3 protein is CSVSPGQGVHEQYF. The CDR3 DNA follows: TGCAGCGTTTCTCCGGGACAGGGCGTCCACGAGCAGTACTTC.

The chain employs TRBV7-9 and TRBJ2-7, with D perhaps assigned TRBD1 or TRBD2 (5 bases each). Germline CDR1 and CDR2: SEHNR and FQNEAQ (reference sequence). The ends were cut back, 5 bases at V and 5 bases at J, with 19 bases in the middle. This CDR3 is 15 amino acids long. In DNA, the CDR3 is TGTGCCAGCAGCCCAGGGACCGCGGAAGTTCACGAGCAGTACTTC. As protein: CASSPGTAEVHEQYF.

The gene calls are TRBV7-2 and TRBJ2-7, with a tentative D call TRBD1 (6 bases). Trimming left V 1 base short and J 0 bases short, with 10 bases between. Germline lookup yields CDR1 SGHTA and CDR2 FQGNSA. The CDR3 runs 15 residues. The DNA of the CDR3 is TGTGCCAGCAGCTTAGGCTCAGGGGCCTCCTACGAGCAGTACTTC. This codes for CASSLGSGASYEQYF.

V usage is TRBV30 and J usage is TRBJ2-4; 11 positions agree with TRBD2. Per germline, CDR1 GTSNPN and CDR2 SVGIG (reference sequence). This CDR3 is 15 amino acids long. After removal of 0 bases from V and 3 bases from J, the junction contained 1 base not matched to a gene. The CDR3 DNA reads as TGTGCCTGGAGTGTTACTAGCGGGGGCAAAAACATTCAGTACTTC. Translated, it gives CAWSVTSGGKNIQYF.

DNA for the CDR3: TGTGCCAGCAGTTATACAGCAAACCCCGCAGATACGCAGTATTTT. This gives the protein CASSYTANPADTQYF. The chain is built from TRBV6-5 and TRBJ2-3; no definite D call. Germline-derived CDR1 and CDR2 are MNHEY and SVGAGI. Trimming left V 3 bases short and J 4 bases short, with 14 bases between. The length of the CDR3 is 15 residues.

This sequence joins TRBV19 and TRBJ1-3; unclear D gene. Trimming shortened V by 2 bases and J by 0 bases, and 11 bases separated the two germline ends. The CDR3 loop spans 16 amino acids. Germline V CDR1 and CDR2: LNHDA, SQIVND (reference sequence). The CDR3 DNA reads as TGTGCCAGTAGTATATTTGGTACTCACTCTGGAAACACCATATATTTT. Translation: CASSIFGTHSGNTIYF.

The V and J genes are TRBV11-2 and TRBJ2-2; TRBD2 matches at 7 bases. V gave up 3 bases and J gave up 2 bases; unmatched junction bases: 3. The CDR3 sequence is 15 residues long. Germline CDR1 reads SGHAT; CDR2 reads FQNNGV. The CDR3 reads CASSFGTINTGELFF. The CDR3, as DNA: TGTGCCAGCAGCTTCGGGACTATAAACACCGGGGAGCTGTTTTTT.

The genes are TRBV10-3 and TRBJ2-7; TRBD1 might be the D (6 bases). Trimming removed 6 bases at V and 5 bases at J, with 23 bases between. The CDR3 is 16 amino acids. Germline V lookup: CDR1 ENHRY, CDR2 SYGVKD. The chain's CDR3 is CAISRDKGLLRDEQYF. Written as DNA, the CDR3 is TGTGCCATCAGCCGGGACAAAGGGTTGTTACGGGACGAGCAGTACTTC.

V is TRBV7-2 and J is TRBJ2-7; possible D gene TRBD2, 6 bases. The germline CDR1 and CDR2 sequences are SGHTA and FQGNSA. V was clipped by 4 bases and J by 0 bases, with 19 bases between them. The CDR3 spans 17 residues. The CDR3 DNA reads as TGTGCCAGCAGCTCGACGGGACTCCCAAAAACCTCCTACGAGCAGTACTTC. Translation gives CASSSTGLPKTSYEQYF.

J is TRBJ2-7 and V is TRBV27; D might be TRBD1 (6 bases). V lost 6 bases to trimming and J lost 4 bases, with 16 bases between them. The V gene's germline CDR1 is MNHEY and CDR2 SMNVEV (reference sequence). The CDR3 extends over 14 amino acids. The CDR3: CASRGQGAPYEQYF. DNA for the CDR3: TGTGCCAGCAGGGGACAAGGAGCCCCTTACGAGCAGTACTTC.

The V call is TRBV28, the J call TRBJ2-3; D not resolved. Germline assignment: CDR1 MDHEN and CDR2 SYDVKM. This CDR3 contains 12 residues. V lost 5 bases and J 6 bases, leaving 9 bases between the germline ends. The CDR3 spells CASSPVSDTQYF. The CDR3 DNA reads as TGTGCCAGCAGTCCGGTTTCGGATACGCAGTATTTT.

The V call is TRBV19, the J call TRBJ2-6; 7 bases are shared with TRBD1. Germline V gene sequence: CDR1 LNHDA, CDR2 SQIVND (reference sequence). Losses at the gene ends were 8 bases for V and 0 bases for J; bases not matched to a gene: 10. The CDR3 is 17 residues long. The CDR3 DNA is TGTGCCAGTTCCGACCGGGACAGTTTCTCTGGGGCCAACGTCCTGACTTTC. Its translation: CASSDRDSFSGANVLTF.

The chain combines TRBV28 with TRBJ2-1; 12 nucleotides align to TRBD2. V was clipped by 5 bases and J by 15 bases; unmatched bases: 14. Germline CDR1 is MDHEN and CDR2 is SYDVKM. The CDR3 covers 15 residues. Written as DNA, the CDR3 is TGTGCCAGCAGTCGGACTAGCGGGAAGATCGTGCCGCCGTTCTTC. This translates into CASSRTSGKIVPPFF.

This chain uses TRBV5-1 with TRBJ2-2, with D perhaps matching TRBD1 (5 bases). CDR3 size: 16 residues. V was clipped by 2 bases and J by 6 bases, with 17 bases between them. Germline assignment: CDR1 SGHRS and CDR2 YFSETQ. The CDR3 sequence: CASSLNRQLGPGELFF. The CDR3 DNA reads TGCGCCAGCAGCTTAAATAGACAGTTGGGTCCCGGGGAGCTGTTTTTT.

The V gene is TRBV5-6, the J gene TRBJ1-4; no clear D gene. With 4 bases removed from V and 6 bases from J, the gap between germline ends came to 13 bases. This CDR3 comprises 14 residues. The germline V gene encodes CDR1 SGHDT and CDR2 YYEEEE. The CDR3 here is CASSPTGGYEKLFF. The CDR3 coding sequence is TGTGCCAGCAGCCCGACGGGCGGGTATGAAAAACTGTTTTTT.

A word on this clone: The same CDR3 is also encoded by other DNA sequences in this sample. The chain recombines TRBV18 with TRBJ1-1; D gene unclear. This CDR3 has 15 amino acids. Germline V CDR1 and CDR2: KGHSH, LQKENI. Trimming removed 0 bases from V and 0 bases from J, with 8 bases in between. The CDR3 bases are TGTGCCAGCTCACCACCCGGACTCTTGAACACTGAAGCTTTCTTT. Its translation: CASSPPGLLNTEAFF.

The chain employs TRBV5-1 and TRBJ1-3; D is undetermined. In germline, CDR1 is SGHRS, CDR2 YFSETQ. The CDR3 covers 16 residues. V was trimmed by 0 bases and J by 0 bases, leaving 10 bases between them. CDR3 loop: CASSLGGGSSGNTIYF. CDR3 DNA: TGCGCCAGCAGCTTGGGTGGCGGTAGCTCTGGAAACACCATATATTTT.

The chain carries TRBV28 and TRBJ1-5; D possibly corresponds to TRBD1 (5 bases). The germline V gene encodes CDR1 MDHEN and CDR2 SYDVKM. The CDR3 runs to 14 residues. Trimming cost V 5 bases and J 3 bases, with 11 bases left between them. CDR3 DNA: TGTGCCAGCAGTCAGGGTGTCGACAATCAGCCCCAGCATTTT. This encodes CASSQGVDNQPQHF.